This TCR beta chain was obtained from a study of T-cell memory formation after mild COVID-19. Study-level results: Contracting clones localized mainly to CM and EM when CD4+ and mainly to EMRA when CD8+. The authors did not confirm SARS-CoV-2 specificity of second-wave clones peaking day 37.

TCRalpha and TCRbeta libraries used 5'RACE with constant-segment primers and UMIs. TCRdb reprocessed the 5' RACE reads via MiXCR and lists one record per CDR3 protein. The table lists 150,000 to 200,000 distinct CDR3 sequences, around 30% of them singletons. Concerning this clonotype itself: The antigen remains undetermined.

The CDR3 contains 17 residues. CDR1 is DFQATT, CDR2 SNEGSKA, per germline (reference sequence). J was trimmed by 8 bases and V by 5 bases; bases with no gene match: 17. Material for sequencing was PBMCs or a T cell subset sorted from them (not recorded which). The chain couples TRBV20-1 to TRBJ1-4, with 10 nucleotides matching TRBD1. The TCR sequence derives from an adult woman who had mild COVID-19 (a few samples of this study predate the infection). Cell type and time point are not known. CDR3 amino acids: CSAHTDRGIERPEKLFF. As DNA, the CDR3 is TGCAGTGCTCACACGGACAGGGGGATAGAGCGGCCGGAAAAACTGTTTTTT.